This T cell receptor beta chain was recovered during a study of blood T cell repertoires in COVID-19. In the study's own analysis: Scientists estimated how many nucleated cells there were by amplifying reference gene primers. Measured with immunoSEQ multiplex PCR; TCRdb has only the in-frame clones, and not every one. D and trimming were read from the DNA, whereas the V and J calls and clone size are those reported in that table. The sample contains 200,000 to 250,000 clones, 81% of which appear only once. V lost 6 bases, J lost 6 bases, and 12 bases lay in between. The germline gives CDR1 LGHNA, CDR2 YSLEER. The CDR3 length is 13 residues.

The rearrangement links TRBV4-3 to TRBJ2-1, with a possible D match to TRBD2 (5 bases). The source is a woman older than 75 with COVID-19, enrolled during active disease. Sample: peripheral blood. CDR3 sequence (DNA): TGCGCCAGCAGTTCTGGACTGCGCAATGAGCAGTTCTTC. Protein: CASSSGLRNEQFF.